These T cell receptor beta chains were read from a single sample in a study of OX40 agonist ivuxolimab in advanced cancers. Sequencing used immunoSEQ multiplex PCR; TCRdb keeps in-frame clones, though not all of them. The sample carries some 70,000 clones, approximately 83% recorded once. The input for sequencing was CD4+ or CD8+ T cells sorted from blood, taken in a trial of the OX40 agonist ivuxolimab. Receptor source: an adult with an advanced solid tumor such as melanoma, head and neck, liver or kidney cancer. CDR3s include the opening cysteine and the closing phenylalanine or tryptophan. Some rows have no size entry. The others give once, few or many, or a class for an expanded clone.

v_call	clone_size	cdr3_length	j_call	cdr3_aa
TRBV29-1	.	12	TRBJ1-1	CSARGGLTEAFF
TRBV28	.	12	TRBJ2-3	CASGGGTDTQYF
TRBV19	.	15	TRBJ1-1	CASSIMSMMNTEAFF
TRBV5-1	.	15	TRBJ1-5	CASSRGQGADQPQHF
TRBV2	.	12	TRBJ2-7	CASSGPRDEQYF
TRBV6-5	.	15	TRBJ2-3	CASRKTGAGTDTQYF
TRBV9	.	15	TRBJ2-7	CASSVYRDPSYEQYF
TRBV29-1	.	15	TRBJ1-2	CSVEYNTRANYGYTF
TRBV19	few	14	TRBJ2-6	CASWDYSGANVLTF
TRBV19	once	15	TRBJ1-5	CASTQSPGLQVPQHF
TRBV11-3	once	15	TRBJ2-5	CASSLGGGVQETQYF
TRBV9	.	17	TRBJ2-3	CASSLSGLAGASDTQYF
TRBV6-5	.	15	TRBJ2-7	CASSSGGGGSYEQYF
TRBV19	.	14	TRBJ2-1	CASFSSGGGNEQFF
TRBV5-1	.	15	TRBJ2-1	CASSLVTSRGNEQFF
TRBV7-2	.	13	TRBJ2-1	CASRGSGGNEQFF
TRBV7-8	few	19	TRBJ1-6	CASSKDRVVGVAKNSPLHF
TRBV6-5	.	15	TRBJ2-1	CASSPRGVPVNEQFF
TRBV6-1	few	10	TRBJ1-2	CASRFDRYTF
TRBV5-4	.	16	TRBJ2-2	CASSLQGSGNTGELFF
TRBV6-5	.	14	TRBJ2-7	CASSYSRAAYEQYF
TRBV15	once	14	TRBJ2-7	CATSRELGYNEQYF
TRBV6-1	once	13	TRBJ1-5	CASNGGLGQPQHF
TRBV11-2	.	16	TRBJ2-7	CASSLETSGGFYEQYF
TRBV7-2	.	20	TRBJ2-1	CASSLAGLAGIPGPYNEQFF
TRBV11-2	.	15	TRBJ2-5	CASSLVGSVGETQYF
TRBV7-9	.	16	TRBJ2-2	CASSLRGGRNTGELFF
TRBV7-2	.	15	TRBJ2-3	CASSSRGVSTDTQYF
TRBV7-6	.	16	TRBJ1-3	CASSLATTDSGNTIYF
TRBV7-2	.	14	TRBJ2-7	CASSFVSGGYEQYF
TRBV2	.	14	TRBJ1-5	CASSPEGGNQPQHF